This T cell receptor (beta chain) was found in a study of T cell repertoires in cytomegalovirus infection. Study-wide results and caveats: People with CMV and the relevant HLA were identified by cumulative public TCR beta family frequency.

V was shortened by 4 bases and J by 1 base, with 8 bases between the two germline ends. This CDR3 comprises 13 residues. The germline gives CDR1 MGHRA, CDR2 YSYEKL. To note about this clonotype: What it recognizes is unknown.

MiXCR, run by TCRdb on the reads, gives a single entry per CDR3 protein. The sample includes roughly 990,000 distinct CDR3 sequences, approximately 32% of them seen just once. The receptor was isolated from a human donor in good health (CMV status not recorded). Some clones in this sample may be carry-over from other donors' samples. Sequencing used cultured CD8+ T cells from PBMCs, obtained from culture after CMV antigen stimulation. V is TRBV4-1 and J is TRBJ2-7; D is uncertain. The CDR3 region has the DNA TGCGCCAGCAGCCGAACGGAATCCTACGAGCAGTACTTC. Amino acid sequence: CASSRTESYEQYF.